This T cell receptor beta chain was sequenced for a study of shared clonotypes between healthy human individuals (TCRdb year 2020). Regarding the study in general: Three men and two women, aged 18 to 49 years, made up the cohort. Libraries were prepared and TCR repertoires were sequenced by different laboratories using diverse techniques, in order to increase sequencing depth and limit assay-specific biases. Between about 0.9 and 10 billion PBMCs per donor were obtained by leukapheresis. Blood TCR repertoires of a handful of healthy adults were deeply sequenced to estimate repertoire size and the extent of clonotype sharing between individuals. For each donor, three plates each were used for CD4 naive and CD4 memory, two plates were used for CD8 naive, and one plate was used for CD8 memory.

Overall results and qualifications from the work: Only blood was sampled, and tissue TCR repertoires likely differ from those in blood. Larger estimated clonotype richness was generally found for naive subsets than for memory subsets. Across four donors, roughly 5.1% of naive CD4, over 3% of naive CD8, under 2.5% of memory CD4, and under 0.45% of memory CD8 clonotypes were shared. Higher generation probabilities were observed for clonotypes shared by all four sorted-subset donors than for non-shared clonotypes. Because the study included only a small number of donors, the genetic and exposure-history diversity represented was limited. Pairwise subsampling led to the expectation that sequencing depth would affect the degree of clonotype sharing among donors. Incomplete sequencing was indicated by rarefaction of sorted-subset datasets, despite the large sequencing depth.

In its sample, this clone was seen a few times. Its antigen remains unidentified. No quality values exist for individual bases; no much larger clone is one base distant. Using the deep immunoSEQ assay, TCR CDR3 regions were amplified from genomic DNA by multiplex PCR. Genomic DNA extracted from each cell subset was distributed evenly over all wells of several immunoSEQ 96-well plates, and each plate served as one replicate. For sorted subsets, each replicate PCR was loaded with approximately 190 ng genomic DNA, equivalent to 30,000 or so T cell genomes. Purified libraries were measured with a Qubit 3.0 fluorometer, size-checked on a Bioanalyzer 2100, and measured again with the KAPA Library Quantification kit. Each immunoSEQ 96-well plate was sequenced on its own single-read 150-cycle Illumina NextSeq 550 flow cell. The paper's data handling went like this. Because the immunoSEQ output held only junctional sequences and lacked quality scores, the filtering could not match the filtering applied to full-length reads. Sequences were annotated with PyIR, a Python wrapper for IgBLAST v1.9, using IMGT germline references to assign V/J genes and CDR3. Reads with weak V/J assignments (E-value above 1e-6), missing CDR3, stop codons, out-of-frame junctions, or ambiguous translated residues were removed. A V3J clonotype was defined by an identical inferred V gene, J gene, and CDR3 amino acid sequence. The percentage overlap between two repertoires was calculated by dividing the number of shared unique clonotypes by the size of the smaller repertoire. Richness of each repertoire was evaluated using RTK rarefaction, the Chao1 estimator, and Recon v2.1 estimates of unobserved clonotypes. Generation probabilities were computed with OLGA for all TCRbeta clonotypes obtained by the gDNA method from several donors. Imported from immuneACCESS, the table was reduced by TCRdb to in-frame sequences with V and J called. These copies leave out some clones; in studies compared against another copy, an unresolved V gene accounts for under half, and the cause of the remainder is not known. The DNA was the basis for D and trimming; V, J and clone size are from that table. Within this sample are about 1.4 million clones, with roughly 95% of them counted one time only. The top ten constitute roughly 1.2% of the sample.

For CDR1 and CDR2, the germline V gene lists SGHRS and YFSETQ. Cut back by 2 bases and 9 bases, the V and J ends lie 12 bases apart. The CDR3 holds 13 amino acids from the cysteine to the phenylalanine. The retained sequence is limited to the CDR3, 39 bases, with the frame set at the first base. The donors were healthy, HIV-negative adults with no recently reported acute infections or vaccinations. Every donor was a Caucasian adult residing in Nashville, Tennessee, USA. CD4+ T cells were enriched through magnetic negative selection, after which naive cells were positively selected on CD45RA and the remaining negative fraction served as the memory subset. After blood collection by leukapheresis, PBMCs were isolated using Ficoll-Histopaque density gradient centrifugation and then cryopreserved in the vapor phase of liquid nitrogen. Purity and quantity of every magnetically sorted T cell population were checked by analytical flow cytometry. From each sorted fraction, genomic DNA was isolated and quantified by UV absorbance on a Nanodrop 2000c.

This receptor was obtained from a man aged 30-40 years in good health. The V and J genes are TRBV5-1 and TRBJ2-1; a tentative D call is TRBD2 (5 bases match). Sequenced material: naive CD4+ T cells sorted from blood. Interpreted using the paper, the cell subset or site label stands for: CD45RA+ positively selected. The CDR3 is CASSFSGESEQFF. Read as DNA, the sequence is TGCGCCAGCAGCTTCAGCGGCGAAAGTGAGCAGTTCTTC.